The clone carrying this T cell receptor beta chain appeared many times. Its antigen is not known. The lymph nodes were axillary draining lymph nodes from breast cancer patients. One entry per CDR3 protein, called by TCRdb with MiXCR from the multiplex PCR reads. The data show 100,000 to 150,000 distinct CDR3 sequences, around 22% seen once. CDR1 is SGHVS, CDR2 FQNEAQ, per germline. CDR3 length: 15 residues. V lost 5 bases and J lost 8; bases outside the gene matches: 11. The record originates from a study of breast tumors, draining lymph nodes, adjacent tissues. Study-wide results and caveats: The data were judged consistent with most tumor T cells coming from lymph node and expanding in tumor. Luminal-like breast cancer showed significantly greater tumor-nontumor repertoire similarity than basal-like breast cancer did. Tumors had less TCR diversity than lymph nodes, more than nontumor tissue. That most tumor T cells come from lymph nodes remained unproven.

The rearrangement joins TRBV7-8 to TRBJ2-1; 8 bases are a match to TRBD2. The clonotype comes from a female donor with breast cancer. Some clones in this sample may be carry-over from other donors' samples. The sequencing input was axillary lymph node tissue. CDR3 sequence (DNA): TGTGCCAGCAGCCCGGGACTAGTGGGAGGCGATGAGCAGTTCTTC. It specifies CASSPGLVGGDEQFF.